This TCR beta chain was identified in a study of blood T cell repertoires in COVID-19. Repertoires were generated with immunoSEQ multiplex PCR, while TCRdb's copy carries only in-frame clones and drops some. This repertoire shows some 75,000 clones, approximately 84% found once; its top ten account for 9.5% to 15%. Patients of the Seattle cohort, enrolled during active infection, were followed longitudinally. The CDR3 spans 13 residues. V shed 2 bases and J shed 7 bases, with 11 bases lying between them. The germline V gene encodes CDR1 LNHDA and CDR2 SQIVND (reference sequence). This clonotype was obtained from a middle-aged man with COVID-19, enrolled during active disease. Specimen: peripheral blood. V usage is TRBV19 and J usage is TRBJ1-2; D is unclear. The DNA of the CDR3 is TGTGCCAGTAGTATAAGCCCCGGGGTTGGCTACACCTTC. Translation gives CASSISPGVGYTF.